The sequence of this T cell receptor beta chain was determined in a study of neurological immune-mediated disorders. Study-level points and caveats: The highest TCR clonal expansion occurred in HTLV-1-associated myelopathy; multiple sclerosis fell below healthy controls.

This clonotype was seen a handful of times. Antigen unknown. The germline V gene has CDR1 SGHTA and CDR2 FQGNSA. The CDR3 covers 13 residues. V shed 4 bases and J 4 bases; nucleotides not matched to a gene: 2. TCRdb analysed the 5' RACE reads with MiXCR anew, one entry per CDR3 protein. Of more than 60,000 distinct CDR3 sequences detected, less than 4% appear once; the ten largest clones hold 2.2%. The receptor was derived from a woman aged 50 to 60 with multiple sclerosis. Sequenced: PBMCs. The genes are TRBV7-2 and TRBJ1-1, with 8 nucleotides matching TRBD1. As DNA, the CDR3 is TGTGCCAGCAGCTCCCAGGGGGCCACTGAAGCTTTCTTT. Protein sequence: CASSSQGATEAFF.